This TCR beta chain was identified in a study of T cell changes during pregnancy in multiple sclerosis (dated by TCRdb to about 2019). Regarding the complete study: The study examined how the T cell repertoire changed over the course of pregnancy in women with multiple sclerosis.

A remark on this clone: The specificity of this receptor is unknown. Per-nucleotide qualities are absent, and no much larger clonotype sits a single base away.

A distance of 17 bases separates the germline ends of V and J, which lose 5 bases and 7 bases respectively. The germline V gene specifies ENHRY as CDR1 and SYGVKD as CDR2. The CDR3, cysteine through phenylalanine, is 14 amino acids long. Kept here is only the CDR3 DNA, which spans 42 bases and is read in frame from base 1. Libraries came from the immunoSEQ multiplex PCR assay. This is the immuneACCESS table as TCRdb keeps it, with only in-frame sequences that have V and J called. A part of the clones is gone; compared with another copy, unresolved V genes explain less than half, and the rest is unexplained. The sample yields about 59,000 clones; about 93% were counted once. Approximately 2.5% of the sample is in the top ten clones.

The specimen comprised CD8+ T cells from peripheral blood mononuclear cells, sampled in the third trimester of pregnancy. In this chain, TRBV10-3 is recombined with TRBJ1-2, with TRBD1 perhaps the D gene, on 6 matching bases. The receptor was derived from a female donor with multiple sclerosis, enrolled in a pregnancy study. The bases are TGTGCCATCAGTTCTGGGGGCAAAGGGTGTGGCTACACCTTC. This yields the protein CAISSGGKGCGYTF.